Each of the 20 T cell receptor beta chains below was sequenced from the same sample in a study of T cell responses to AZD1222 COVID-19 vaccine (dated by TCRdb to about 2021). Per the publication, the time point label means: baseline before first vaccination. The method behind the library was the immunoSEQ multiplex PCR assay. Sourced from immuneACCESS, this table was stored by TCRdb with only in-frame sequences that have V and J called. A share of the clones is absent; for the studies checked, an unresolved V gene accounts for under half, and the remainder has no known explanation. The sample records some 180,000 clones, over 85% of which are singletons. The ten largest clonotypes hold more than 1.5% of the sample. The specimen was peripheral blood, collected on day 0 of AZD1222 vaccination. These receptors originate from an adult in good health.

The rearrangement joins TRBV5-6 to TRBJ1-1; unclear D gene. Germline V gives CDR1 SGHDT, CDR2 YYEEEE. Trimming removed 5 bases at V and 0 bases at J, with 8 bases between. This CDR3 region has 13 residues. The CDR3 sequence: CASRSGMNTEAFF. CDR3 coding DNA: TGTGCCAGCAGGAGTGGAATGAACACTGAAGCTTTCTTT. Supplemented by reference TRBV5-6 and TRBJ1-1, the full variable domain reads DAGVTQSPTHLIKTRGQQVTLRCSPKSGHDTVSWYQQALGQGPQFIFQYYEEEERQRGNFPDRFSGHQFPNYSSELNVNALLLGDSALYLCASRSGMNTEAFFGQGTRLTVV.

The V and J genes are TRBV19 and TRBJ2-7; TRBD1 might be the D (5 bases). Germline assignment: CDR1 LNHDA and CDR2 SQIVND (reference sequence). V dropped 6 bases and J dropped 7 bases, with 16 bases sitting between them. CDR3 size: 13 residues. The DNA of the CDR3 is TGTGCCAGTAGGGACAACCCCCAGGAGGAGCAGTACTTC. Its translation: CASRDNPQEEQYF.

The V call is TRBV19, the J call TRBJ2-3, with D uncertain. Trimming removed 7 bases at V and 3 bases at J, with 11 bases between. The CDR3 has 13 residues. Germline CDR1 and CDR2: LNHDA and SQIVND (reference sequence). The CDR3 bases are TGTGCCAGTACGTGGGGTCGAACAGATACGCAGTATTTT. This encodes CASTWGRTDTQYF.

The genes are TRBV6-5 and TRBJ2-3; no reliable D call. The ends were cut back, 6 bases at V and 6 bases at J, with 13 bases in the middle. Per the germline V gene, CDR1 is MNHEY and CDR2 is SVGAGI. This CDR3 has 13 amino acids. CDR3 region: CASRHPSLDTQYF. CDR3 nucleotide sequence: TGTGCCAGCAGGCACCCGTCCTTGGATACGCAGTATTTT.

Concerning this clone itself: At the DNA level, this CDR3 is encoded by other sequences in the same sample as well. V usage is TRBV5-1 and J usage is TRBJ1-1, with 10 bases identical to TRBD1. The V gene end was trimmed by 4 bases and the J gene end by 4 bases; junction bases not matched to a gene: 4. In germline, CDR1 is SGHRS, CDR2 YFSETQ. The CDR3 runs to 14 residues. CDR3 nucleotides: TGCGCCAGCAGCAGTAGGACAGGGGGCACTGAAGCTTTCTTT. Its protein is CASSSRTGGTEAFF.

V is TRBV7-8 and J is TRBJ1-1; a weak D match, TRBD1 (5 bases). CDR3 length: 14 amino acids. Germline CDR1 is SGHVS and CDR2 is FQNEAQ. Trimming took off 4 bases at V and 5 bases at J, with 14 bases between the two ends. The CDR3 coding sequence is TGTGCCAGCAGCTCTCAGGGCACGAGGACTGAAGCTTTCTTT. Translation: CASSSQGTRTEAFF.

This rearrangement joins TRBV6-5 to TRBJ2-3; 7 bases agree with TRBD2. This CDR3 comprises 14 residues. Trimming at V came to 8 bases and at J to 4 bases, leaving 9 bases not matched to a gene. Germline lookup yields CDR1 MNHEY and CDR2 SVGAGI. CDR3 sequence (DNA): TGTGCCAGCTCTGGGGGGGTCATCGCAGATACGCAGTATTTT. Encoded protein: CASSGGVIADTQYF.

The chain employs TRBV18 and TRBJ2-7; a possible D gene is TRBD1 (6 bases). CDR1 KGHSH and CDR2 LQKENI come from the germline V gene. CDR3 length: 16 residues. V lost 0 bases, J lost 3 bases, and 15 bases lay in between. The CDR3 loop reads CASSPPGHQQHYEQYF. The CDR3 DNA reads as TGTGCCAGCTCACCACCGGGACACCAACAACACTACGAGCAGTACTTC.

The rearrangement uses TRBV6-1 and TRBJ1-4; 7 nucleotides line up with TRBD1. V lost 1 base to trimming and J lost 7 bases; unmatched junction nucleotides: 6. Germline CDR1 reads MNHNS; CDR2 reads SASEGT. CDR3 length equals 15 residues. CDR3 coding DNA: TGTGCCAGCAGTGAAGGAAGGCAGGGGGGTGAAAAACTGTTTTTT. Translated, it gives CASSEGRQGGEKLFF.

The table lists this clone with a count of one. V and J are TRBV6-5 and TRBJ2-2; D is possibly TRBD1 (5 bases). From germline, CDR1 is MNHEY and CDR2 SVGAGI. Trimming removed 6 bases from V and 1 base from J, with 9 bases in between. The CDR3 has 14 residues. CDR3 DNA sequence: TGTGCCAGCAGCGCCGACAGGAACACCGGGGAGCTGTTTTTT. Translation gives CASSADRNTGELFF.

Notes on this clone: A read error may produce the germline difference seen at one junction end. This chain joins TRBV7-2 and TRBJ2-3; 12 nucleotides agree with TRBD2. The CDR3 has 15 amino acids. Per the germline V gene, CDR1 is SGHTA and CDR2 is FQGNSA. Here the CDR3 reads CASSLAGGYTDTQYF. The CDR3 DNA is TGTGCCAGCAGCCTAGCGGGAGGGTACACAGATACGCAGTATTTT. Together with reference TRBV7-2 and TRBJ2-3, the CDR3 gives the full variable domain: GAGVSQSPSNKVTEKGKDVELRCDPISGHTALYWYRQSLGQGLEFLIYFQGNSAPDKSGLPSDRFSAERTGGSVSTLTIQRTQQEDSAVYLCASSLAGGYTDTQYFGPGTRLTVL.

The chain employs TRBV19 and TRBJ2-2, with no clear D. Germline CDR1 is LNHDA and CDR2 is SQIVND (reference sequence). V gave up 7 bases and J gave up 9 bases, with 9 bases separating them. This CDR3 spans 11 amino acids. DNA of the CDR3: TGTGCCAGTATGAACCGGTGGGAGCTGTTTTTT. Translated, it gives CASMNRWELFF.

Many counts were recorded for this clone. The gene calls are TRBV29-1 and TRBJ2-7; 11 bases agree with TRBD2. The V gene's germline CDR1 is SQVTM and CDR2 ANQGSEA. Losses at the gene ends were 6 bases for V and 7 bases for J; bases not matched to a gene: 17. The CDR3 has 16 residues. CDR3 sequence reads: CSVGKVVAGGPAEQYF. CDR3 sequence (DNA): TGCAGCGTAGGAAAGGTGGTAGCGGGGGGGCCGGCGGAGCAGTACTTC.

The rearrangement links TRBV2 to TRBJ2-1, with D possibly TRBD1 on 5 matching bases. CDR1 is SNHLY, CDR2 FYNNEI, per germline. This CDR3 comprises 13 residues. V was shortened by 4 bases and J by 5 bases, with 9 bases between the two germline ends. CDR3: CASSVQGNNEQFF. CDR3 DNA: TGTGCCAGCAGTGTTCAGGGAAACAATGAGCAGTTCTTC.

J is TRBJ1-4 and V is TRBV25-1, with D perhaps TRBD1 (5 bases). The germline V gene has CDR1 MGHDK and CDR2 SYGVNS. Trimming removed 5 bases at V and 0 bases at J, with 13 bases between. The CDR3 covers 16 residues. CDR3 DNA: TGTGCCAGCAGTATAGGGGTAAAGGCAACTAATGAAAAACTGTTTTTT. It yields the protein CASSIGVKATNEKLFF.

The rearrangement uses TRBV7-8 and TRBJ1-1; tentatively, D is TRBD1 (6 bases). Trimming pared 0 bases from V and 3 bases from J, leaving 17 bases between. Germline CDR1 and CDR2: SGHVS and FQNEAQ. There are 17 residues in the CDR3. CDR3 residues: CASSLAYRGARDTEAFF. The CDR3 DNA reads as TGTGCCAGCAGCTTAGCGTATCGGGGGGCTCGGGACACTGAAGCTTTCTTT.

DNA for the CDR3: TGTGCCTGGACCCCGGTCGGACGGTACTATGGCTACACCTTC. Translated, it gives CAWTPVGRYYGYTF. The gene calls are TRBV30 and TRBJ1-2; no firm D call. CDR3 size: 14 residues. Germline lookup yields CDR1 GTSNPN and CDR2 SVGIG (reference sequence). Trimming took 4 bases from V and 3 from J, leaving 15 bases between them. The complete variable domain, with remaining parts taken from reference TRBV30 and TRBJ1-2, reads SQTIHQWPATLVQPVGSPLSLECTVEGTSNPNLYWYRQAAGRGLQLLFYSVGIGQISSEVPQNLSASRPQDRQFILSSKKLLLSDSGFYLCAWTPVGRYYGYTFGSGTRLTVV.

The chain combines TRBV5-1 with TRBJ2-7, with TRBD2 identical over 11 bases. V dropped 5 bases and J dropped 2; count of bases not matched to a gene: 6. The CDR3 contains 15 residues. Germline V CDR1 and CDR2: SGHRS, YFSETQ. The CDR3 here is CASSLTSGGTYEQYF. The CDR3 region has the DNA TGCGCCAGCAGTCTTACTAGCGGGGGAACCTACGAGCAGTACTTC.

The chain couples TRBV20-1 to TRBJ1-1; D is unresolved. Germline-derived CDR1 and CDR2 are DFQATT and SNEGSKA (reference sequence). The CDR3 loop spans 11 amino acids. Trimming pared 5 bases from V and 2 bases from J, leaving 6 bases between. CDR3 protein: CSALGNTEAFF. CDR3 coding DNA: TGCAGTGCTTTGGGTAACACTGAAGCTTTCTTT.

The rearrangement links TRBV5-1 to TRBJ2-2, with 9 nucleotides matching TRBD1. The length of the CDR3 is 15 residues. Germline CDR1 SGHRS, CDR2 YFSETQ. Germline trimming cut 3 bases from V and 5 bases from J; bases unmatched to any gene: 5. CDR3 DNA sequence: TGCGCCAGCAGCTCCCGGGACAGGGTAACCGGGGAGCTGTTTTTT. Its protein product is CASSSRDRVTGELFF.